Below, one TCR beta chain is given with its context. Some clones are missing from TCRdb's copy, which holds only in-frame ones; the method was immunoSEQ multiplex PCR. The sample includes tens of thousands of clones, less than 90% of them seen just once. The germline V and J ends were trimmed by 4 bases and 2 bases, with 12 bases remaining between them. The V gene's germline CDR1 is SGHTS and CDR2 YDEGEE. The length of the CDR3 is 14 residues. The sample originates from a study of T cell changes during pregnancy in multiple sclerosis. The clonotype was recovered from a female donor with multiple sclerosis, enrolled in a pregnancy study. The rearrangement joins TRBV5-8 to TRBJ1-2; D is perhaps TRBD1 (5 bases). Sequenced here: CD4+ T cells from peripheral blood mononuclear cells, sampled in the first trimester of pregnancy. CDR3 bases: TGTGCCAGCAGCATTACAGGAGTGAACTATGGCTACACCTTC. It codes for CASSITGVNYGYTF.